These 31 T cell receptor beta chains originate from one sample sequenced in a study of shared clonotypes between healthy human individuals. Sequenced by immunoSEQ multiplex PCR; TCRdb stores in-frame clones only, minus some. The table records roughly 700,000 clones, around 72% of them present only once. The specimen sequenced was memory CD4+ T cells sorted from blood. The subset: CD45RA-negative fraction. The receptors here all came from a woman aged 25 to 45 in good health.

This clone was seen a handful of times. CDR3 residues: CASSLVLAGGPDTQYF. The DNA for the CDR3 is TGCGCCAGCAGCTTGGTTTTAGCTGGGGGCCCAGATACGCAGTATTTT. V gene TRBV5-1 combines with J gene TRBJ2-3; weak D call: TRBD1 (6 bases). Germline V CDR1 and CDR2: SGHRS, YFSETQ. The CDR3 consists of 16 residues. V lost 0 bases, J lost 4 bases, and 15 bases lay in between.

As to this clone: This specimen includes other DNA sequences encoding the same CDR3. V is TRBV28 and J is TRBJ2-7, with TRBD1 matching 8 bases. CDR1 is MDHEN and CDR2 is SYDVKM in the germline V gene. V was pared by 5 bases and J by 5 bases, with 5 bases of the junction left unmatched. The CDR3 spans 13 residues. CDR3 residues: CASSPGQGHEQYF. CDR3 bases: TGTGCCAGCAGTCCAGGACAGGGACACGAGCAGTACTTC.

This chain's CDR3 is CASSPRTGGADTQYF. CDR3 nucleotide sequence: TGTGCCAGTAGTCCCCGGACAGGGGGTGCAGATACGCAGTATTTT. The V and J genes are TRBV19 and TRBJ2-3, with TRBD1 identical over 10 bases. The CDR3 has 15 amino acids. Germline CDR1 and CDR2: LNHDA and SQIVND (reference sequence). J was trimmed by 4 bases and V by 5 bases; bases with no gene match: 6.

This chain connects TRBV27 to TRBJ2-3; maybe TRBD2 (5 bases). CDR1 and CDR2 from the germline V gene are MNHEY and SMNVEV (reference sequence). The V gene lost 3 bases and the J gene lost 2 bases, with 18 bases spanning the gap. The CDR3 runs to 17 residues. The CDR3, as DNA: TGTGCCAGCAGTTTCGGGATGGTAGCAGCAAACACAGATACGCAGTATTTT. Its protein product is CASSFGMVAANTDTQYF.

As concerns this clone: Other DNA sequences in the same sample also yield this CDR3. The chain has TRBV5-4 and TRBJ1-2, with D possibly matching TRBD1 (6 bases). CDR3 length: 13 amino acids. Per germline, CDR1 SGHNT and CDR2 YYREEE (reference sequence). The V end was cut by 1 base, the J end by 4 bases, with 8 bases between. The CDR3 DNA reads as TGTGCCAGCAGCTTGAGGGGGAGCTATGGCTACACCTTC. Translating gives CASSLRGSYGYTF.

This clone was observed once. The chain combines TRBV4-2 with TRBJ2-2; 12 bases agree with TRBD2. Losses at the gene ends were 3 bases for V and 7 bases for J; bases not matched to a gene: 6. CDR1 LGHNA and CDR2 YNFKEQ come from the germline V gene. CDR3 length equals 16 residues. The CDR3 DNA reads TGTGCCAGCAGCCAGCTAGCGGGAGGGCCAATCGGGGAGCTGTTTTTT. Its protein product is CASSQLAGGPIGELFF.

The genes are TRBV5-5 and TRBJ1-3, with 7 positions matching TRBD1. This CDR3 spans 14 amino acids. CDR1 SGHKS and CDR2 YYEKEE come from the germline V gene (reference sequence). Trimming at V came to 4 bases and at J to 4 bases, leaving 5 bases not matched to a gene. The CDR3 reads CASSHGTVGNTIYF. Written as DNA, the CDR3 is TGTGCCAGCAGCCATGGGACAGTAGGAAACACCATATATTTT.

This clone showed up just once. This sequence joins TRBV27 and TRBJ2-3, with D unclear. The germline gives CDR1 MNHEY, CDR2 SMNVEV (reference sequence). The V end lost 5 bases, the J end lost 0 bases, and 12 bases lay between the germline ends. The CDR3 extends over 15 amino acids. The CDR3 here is CASSPFKTSTDTQYF. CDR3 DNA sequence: TGTGCCAGCAGTCCATTCAAAACTAGCACAGATACGCAGTATTTT.

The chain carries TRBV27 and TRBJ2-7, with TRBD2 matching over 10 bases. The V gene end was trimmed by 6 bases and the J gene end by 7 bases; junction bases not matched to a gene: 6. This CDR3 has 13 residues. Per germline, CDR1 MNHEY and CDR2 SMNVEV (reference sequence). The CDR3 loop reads CASSHPGLAEQYF. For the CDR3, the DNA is TGTGCCAGCAGCCATCCGGGACTAGCGGAGCAGTACTTC.

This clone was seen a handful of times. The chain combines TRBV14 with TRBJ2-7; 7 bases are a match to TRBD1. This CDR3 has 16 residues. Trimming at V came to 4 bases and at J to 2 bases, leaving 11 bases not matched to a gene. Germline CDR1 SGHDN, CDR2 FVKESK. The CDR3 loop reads CASSPHLGQSPYEQYF. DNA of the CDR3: TGTGCCAGCAGCCCGCATCTGGGACAGAGTCCCTACGAGCAGTACTTC.

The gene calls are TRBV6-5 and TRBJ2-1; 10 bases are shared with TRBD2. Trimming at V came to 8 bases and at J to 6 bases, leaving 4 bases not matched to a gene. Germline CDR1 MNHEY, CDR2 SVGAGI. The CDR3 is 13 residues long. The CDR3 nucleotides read TGTGCCAGCCAAGCGGGGGGGGCCAATGAGCAGTTCTTC. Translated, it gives CASQAGGANEQFF.

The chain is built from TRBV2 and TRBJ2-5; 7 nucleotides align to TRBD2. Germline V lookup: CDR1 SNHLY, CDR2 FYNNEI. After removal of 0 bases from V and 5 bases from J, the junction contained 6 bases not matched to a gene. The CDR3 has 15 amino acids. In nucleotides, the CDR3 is TGTGCCAGCAGTGAAGCCGTCGGGAGGCGGGAGACCCAGTACTTC. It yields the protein CASSEAVGRRETQYF.

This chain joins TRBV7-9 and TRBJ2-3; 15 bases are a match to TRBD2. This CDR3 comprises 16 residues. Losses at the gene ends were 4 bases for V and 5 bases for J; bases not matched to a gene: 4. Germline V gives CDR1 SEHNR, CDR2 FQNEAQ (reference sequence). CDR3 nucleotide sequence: TGTGCCAGCAGCTGGACTAGCGGGAGGGATGGAGATACGCAGTATTTT. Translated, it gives CASSWTSGRDGDTQYF. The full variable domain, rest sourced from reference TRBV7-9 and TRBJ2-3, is DTGVSQNPRHKITKRGQNVTFRCDPISEHNRLYWYRQTLGQGPEFLTYFQNEAQLEKSRLLSDRFSAERPKGSFSTLEIQRTEQGDSAMYLCASSWTSGRDGDTQYFGPGTRLTVL.

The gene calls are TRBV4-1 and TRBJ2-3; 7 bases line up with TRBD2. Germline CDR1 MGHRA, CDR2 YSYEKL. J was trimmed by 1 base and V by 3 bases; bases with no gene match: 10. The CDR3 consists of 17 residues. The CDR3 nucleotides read TGCGCCAGCAGCCAGGGCGGGGCGGGAGATGGCACAGATACGCAGTATTTT. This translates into CASSQGGAGDGTDTQYF.

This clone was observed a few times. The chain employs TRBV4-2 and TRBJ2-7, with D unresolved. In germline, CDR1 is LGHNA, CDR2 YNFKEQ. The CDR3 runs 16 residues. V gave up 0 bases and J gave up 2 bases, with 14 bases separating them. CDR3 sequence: CASSQDPAGRAYEQYF. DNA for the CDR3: TGTGCCAGCAGCCAAGATCCCGCAGGAAGAGCCTACGAGCAGTACTTC.

CDR3 nucleotide sequence: TGTGCCATCAGCGCAGGAACTAGTGCCGGGGAGCTGTTTTTT. Its translation is CAISAGTSAGELFF. This chain links TRBV10-3 with TRBJ2-2, with D perhaps TRBD2 (5 bases). This CDR3 region has 14 residues. Trimming left V 6 bases short and J 6 bases short, with 14 bases between. Germline V CDR1 and CDR2: ENHRY, SYGVKD.

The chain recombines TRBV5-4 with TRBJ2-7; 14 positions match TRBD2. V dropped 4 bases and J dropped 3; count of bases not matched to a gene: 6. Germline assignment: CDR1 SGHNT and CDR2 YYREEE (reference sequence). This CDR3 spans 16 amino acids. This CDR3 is CASSTGLAGGNYEQYF. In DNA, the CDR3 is TGTGCCAGCAGCACCGGACTAGCGGGAGGAAACTACGAGCAGTACTTC.

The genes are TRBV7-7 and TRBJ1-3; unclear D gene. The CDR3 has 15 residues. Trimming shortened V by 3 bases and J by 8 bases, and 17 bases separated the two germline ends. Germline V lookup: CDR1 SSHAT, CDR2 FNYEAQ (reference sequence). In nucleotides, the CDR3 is TGTGCCAGCAGCTTCGGGGAAGCCGGCGGTCACACCATATATTTT. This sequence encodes CASSFGEAGGHTIYF.

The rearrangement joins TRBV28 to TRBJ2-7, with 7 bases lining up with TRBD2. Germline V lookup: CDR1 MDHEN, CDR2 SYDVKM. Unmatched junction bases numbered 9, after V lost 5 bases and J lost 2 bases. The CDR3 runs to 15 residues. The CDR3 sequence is CASSQYPAGAYEQYF. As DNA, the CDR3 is TGTGCCAGCAGTCAATACCCGGCGGGAGCCTACGAGCAGTACTTC.

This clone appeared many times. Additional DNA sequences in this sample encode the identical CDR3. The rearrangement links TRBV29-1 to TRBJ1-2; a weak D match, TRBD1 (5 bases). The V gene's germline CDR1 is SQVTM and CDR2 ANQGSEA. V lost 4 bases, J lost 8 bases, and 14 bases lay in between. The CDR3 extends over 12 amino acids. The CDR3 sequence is CSVVGVGGGYTF. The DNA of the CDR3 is TGCAGCGTTGTGGGGGTGGGAGGCGGCTACACCTTC. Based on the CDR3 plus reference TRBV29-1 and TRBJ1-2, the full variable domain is SAVISQKPSRDICQRGTSLTIQCQVDSQVTMMFWYRQQPGQSLTLIATANQGSEATYESGFVIDKFPISRPNLTFSTLTVSNMSPEDSSIYLCSVVGVGGGYTFGSGTRLTVV.

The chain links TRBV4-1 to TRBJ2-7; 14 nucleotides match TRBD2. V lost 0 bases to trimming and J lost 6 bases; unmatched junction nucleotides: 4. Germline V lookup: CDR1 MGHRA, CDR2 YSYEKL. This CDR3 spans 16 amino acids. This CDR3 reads CASSQEAGLAGAEQYF. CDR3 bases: TGCGCCAGCAGCCAAGAAGCGGGACTAGCGGGAGCCGAGCAGTACTTC.

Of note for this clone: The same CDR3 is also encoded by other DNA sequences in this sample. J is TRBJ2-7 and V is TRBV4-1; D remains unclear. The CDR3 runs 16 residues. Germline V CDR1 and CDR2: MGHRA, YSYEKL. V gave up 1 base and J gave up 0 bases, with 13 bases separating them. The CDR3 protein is CASSQVWGVRSYEQYF. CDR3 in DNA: TGCGCCAGCAGCCAAGTTTGGGGTGTCCGCTCCTACGAGCAGTACTTC.

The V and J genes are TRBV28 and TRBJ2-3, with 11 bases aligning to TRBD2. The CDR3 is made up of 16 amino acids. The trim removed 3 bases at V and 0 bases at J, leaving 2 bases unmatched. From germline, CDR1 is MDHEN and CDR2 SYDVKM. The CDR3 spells CASSLGTSGSTDTQYF. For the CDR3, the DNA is TGTGCCAGCAGTTTGGGGACTAGCGGAAGCACAGATACGCAGTATTTT.

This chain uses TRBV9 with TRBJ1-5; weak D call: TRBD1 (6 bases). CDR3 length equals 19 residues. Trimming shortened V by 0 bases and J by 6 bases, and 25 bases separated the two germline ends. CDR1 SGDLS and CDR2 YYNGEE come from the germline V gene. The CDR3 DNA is TGTGCCAGCAGCGTAGAAGTGCCGATGGCCAGGGGAGCGAGTCAGCCCCAGCATTTT. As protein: CASSVEVPMARGASQPQHF.

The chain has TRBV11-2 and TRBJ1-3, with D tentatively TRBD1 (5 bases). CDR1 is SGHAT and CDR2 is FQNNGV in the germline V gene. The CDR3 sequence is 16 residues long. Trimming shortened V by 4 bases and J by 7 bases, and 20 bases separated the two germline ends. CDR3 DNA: TGTGCCAGCAGCTCGACTGCGGGACCCAGGGCGAACACCATATATTTT. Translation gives CASSSTAGPRANTIYF.

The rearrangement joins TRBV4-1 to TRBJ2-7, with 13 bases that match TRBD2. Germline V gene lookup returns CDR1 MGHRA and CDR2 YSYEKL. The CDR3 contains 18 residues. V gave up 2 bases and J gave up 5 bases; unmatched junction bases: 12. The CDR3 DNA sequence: TGCGCCAGCAGCCAAACAGATATGGGACTAGCGGGACCCCACGAGCAGTACTTC. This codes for CASSQTDMGLAGPHEQYF.

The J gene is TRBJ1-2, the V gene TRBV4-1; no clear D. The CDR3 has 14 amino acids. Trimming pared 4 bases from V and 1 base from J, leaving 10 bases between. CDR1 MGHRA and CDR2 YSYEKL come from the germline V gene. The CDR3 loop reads CASSLPGDNYGYTF. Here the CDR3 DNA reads TGCGCCAGCAGCCTCCCCGGGGATAACTATGGCTACACCTTC.

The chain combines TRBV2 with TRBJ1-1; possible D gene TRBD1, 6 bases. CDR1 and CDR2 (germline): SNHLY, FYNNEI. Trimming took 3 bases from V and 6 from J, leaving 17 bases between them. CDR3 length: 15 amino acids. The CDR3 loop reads CASSDGGGGIAEAFF. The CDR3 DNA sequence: TGTGCCAGCAGTGATGGAGGGGGAGGAATCGCTGAAGCTTTCTTT.

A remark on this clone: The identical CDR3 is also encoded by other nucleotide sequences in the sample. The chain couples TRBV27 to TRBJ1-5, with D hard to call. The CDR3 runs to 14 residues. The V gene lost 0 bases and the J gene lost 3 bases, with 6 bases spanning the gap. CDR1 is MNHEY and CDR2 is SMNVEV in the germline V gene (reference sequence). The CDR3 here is CASSLSGANQPQHF. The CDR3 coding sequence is TGTGCCAGCAGTTTATCGGGAGCCAATCAGCCCCAGCATTTT.

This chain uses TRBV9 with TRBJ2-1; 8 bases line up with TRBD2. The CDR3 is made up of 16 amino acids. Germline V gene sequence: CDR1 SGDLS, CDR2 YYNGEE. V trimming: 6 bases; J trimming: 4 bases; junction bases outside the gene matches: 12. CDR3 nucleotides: TGTGCCAGCAACCGAGACGGAATAGCGGGATACAATGAGCAGTTCTTC. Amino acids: CASNRDGIAGYNEQFF.

CDR3 amino acids: CASSVYYNEQFF. The DNA of the CDR3 is TGTGCCAGCAGCGTCTACTACAATGAGCAGTTCTTC. V gene TRBV9 combines with J gene TRBJ2-1, with D unclear. Trimming removed 2 bases from V and 3 bases from J, with 3 bases in between. The germline V gene encodes CDR1 SGDLS and CDR2 YYNGEE. The length of the CDR3 is 12 residues.